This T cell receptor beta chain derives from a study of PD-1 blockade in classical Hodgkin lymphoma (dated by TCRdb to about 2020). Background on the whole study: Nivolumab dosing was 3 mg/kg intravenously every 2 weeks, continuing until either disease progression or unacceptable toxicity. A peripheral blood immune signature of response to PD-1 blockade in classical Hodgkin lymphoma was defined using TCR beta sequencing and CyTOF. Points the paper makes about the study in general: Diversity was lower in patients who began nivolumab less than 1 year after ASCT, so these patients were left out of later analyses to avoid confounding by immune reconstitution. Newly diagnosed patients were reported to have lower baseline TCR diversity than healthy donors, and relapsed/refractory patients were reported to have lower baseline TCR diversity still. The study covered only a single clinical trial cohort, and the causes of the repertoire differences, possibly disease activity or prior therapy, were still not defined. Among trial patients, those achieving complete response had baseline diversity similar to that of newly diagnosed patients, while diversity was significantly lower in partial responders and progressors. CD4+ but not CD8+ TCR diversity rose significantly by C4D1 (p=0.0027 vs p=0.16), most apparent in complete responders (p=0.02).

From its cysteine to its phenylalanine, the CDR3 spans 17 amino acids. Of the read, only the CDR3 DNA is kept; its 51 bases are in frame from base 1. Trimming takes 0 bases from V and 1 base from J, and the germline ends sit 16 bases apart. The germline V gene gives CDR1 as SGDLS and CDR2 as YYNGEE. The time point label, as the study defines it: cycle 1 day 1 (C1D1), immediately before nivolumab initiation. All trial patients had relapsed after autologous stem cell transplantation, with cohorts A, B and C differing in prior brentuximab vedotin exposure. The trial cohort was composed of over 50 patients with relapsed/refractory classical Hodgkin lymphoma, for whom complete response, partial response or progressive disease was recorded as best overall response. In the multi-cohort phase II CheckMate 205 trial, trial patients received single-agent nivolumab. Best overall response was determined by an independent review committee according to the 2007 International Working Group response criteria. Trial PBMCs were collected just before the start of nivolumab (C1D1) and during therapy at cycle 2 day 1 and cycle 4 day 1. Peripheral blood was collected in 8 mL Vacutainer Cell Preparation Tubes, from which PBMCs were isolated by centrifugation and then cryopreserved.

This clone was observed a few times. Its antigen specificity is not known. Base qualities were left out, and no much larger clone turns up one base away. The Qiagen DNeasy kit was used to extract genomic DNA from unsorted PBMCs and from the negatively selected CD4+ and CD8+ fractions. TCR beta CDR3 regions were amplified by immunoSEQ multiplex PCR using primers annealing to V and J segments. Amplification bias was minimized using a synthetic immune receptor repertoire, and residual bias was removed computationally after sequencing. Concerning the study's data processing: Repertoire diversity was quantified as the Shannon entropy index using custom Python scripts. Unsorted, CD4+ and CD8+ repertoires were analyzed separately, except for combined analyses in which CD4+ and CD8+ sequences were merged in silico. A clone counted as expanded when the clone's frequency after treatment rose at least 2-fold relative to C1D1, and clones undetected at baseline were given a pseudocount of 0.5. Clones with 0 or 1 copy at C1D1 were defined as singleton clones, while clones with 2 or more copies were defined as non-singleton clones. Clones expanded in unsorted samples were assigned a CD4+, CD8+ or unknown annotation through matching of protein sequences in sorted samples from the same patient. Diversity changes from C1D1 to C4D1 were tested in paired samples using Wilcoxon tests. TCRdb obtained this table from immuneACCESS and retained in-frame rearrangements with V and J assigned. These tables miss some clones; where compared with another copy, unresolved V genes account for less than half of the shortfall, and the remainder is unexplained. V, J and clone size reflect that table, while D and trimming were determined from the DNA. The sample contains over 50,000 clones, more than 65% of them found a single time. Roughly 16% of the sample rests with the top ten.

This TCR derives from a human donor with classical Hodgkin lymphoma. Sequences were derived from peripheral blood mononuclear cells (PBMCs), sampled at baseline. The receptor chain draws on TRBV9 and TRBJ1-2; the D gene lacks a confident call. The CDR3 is CASSVGGRPDLNYGYTF. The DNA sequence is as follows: TGTGCCAGCAGCGTAGGAGGACGGCCTGACCTTAACTATGGCTACACCTTC.